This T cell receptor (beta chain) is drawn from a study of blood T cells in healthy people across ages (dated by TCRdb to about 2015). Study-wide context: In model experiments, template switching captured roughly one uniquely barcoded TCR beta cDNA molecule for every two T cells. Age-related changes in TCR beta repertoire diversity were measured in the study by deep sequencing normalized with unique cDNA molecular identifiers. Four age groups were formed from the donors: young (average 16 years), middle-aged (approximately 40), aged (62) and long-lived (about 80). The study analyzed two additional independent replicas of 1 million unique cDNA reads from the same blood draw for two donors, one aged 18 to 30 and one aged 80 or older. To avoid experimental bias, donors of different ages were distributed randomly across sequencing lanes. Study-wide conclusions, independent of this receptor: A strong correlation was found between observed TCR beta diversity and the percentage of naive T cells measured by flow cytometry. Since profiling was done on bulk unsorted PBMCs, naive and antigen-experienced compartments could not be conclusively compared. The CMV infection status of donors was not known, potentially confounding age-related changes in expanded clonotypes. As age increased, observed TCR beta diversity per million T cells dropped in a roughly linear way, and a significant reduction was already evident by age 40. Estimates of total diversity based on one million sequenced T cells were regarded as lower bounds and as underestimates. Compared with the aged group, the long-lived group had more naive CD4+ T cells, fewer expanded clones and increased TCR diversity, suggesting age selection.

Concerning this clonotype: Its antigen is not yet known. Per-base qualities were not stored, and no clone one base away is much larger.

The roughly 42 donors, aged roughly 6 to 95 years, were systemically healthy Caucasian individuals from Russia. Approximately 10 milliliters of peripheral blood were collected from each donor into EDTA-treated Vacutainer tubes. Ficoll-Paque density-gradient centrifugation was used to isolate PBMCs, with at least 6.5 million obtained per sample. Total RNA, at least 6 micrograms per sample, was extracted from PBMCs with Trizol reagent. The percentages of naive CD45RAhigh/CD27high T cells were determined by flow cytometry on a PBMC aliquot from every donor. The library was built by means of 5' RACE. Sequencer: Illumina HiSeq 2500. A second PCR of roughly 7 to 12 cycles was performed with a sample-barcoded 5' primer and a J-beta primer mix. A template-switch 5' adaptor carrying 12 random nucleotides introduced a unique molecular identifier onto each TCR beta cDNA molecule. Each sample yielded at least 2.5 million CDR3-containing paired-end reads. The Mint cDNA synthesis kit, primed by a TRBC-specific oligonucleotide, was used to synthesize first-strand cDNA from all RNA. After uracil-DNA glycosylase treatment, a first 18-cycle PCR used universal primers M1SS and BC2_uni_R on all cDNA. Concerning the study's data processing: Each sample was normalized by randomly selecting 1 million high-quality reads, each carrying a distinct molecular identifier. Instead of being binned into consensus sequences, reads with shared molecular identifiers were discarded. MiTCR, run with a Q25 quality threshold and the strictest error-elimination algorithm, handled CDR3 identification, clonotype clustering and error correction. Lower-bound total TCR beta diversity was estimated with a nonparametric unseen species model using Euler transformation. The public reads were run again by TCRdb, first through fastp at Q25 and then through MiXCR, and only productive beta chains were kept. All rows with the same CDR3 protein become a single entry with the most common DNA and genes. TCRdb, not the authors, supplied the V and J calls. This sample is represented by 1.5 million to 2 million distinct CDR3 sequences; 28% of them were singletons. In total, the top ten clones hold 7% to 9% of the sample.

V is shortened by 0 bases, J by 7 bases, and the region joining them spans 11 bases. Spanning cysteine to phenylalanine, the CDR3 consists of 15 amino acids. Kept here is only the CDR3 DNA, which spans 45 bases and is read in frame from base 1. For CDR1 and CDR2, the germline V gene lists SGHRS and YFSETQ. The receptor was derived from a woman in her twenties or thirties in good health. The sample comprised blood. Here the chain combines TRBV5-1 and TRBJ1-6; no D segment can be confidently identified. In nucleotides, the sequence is TGCGCCAGCAGCTTGGATCGCTCGAGCAATTCACCCCTCCACTTT. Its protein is CASSLDRSSNSPLHF.